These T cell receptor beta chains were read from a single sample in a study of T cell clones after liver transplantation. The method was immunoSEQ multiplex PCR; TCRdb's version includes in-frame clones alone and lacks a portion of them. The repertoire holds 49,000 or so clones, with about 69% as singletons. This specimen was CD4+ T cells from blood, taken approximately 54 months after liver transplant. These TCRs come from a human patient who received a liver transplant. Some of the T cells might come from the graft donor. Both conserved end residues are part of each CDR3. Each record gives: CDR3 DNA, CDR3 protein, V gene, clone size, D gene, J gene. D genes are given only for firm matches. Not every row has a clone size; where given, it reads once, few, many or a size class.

TGTGCCAGCGGTTACAGGGGGCCAGGGGAAAAACTGTTTTTT CASGYRGPGEKLFF TRBV2 . TRBD1 TRBJ1-4
TGTGCCAGCAGTCTCCGGGACGCCTATAATTCACCCCTCCACTTT CASSLRDAYNSPLHF TRBV9 . . TRBJ1-6
TGTGCCAGCGAGCCCCCGGTGGTTCAGGGATCCTACGAGCAGTACTTC CASEPPVVQGSYEQYF TRBV2 . . TRBJ2-7
TGTGCCAGCAGCCCTGGTGAGGTTGCCGGAAACACCATATATTTT CASSPGEVAGNTIYF TRBV7-2 . . TRBJ1-3
TGTGCCCACGGACAGTCAAGCACAGATACGCAGTATTTT CAHGQSSTDTQYF TRBV28 few . TRBJ2-3
TGTGCCAGCAGAGAATCAGGGGCGAACACTGAAGCTTTCTTT CASRESGANTEAFF TRBV28 . . TRBJ1-1
TGTGCCAGCAAAGTGACAGGGTCCAAAAACATTCAGTACTTC CASKVTGSKNIQYF TRBV28 . TRBD1 TRBJ2-4
TGTGCCAGCAGCTTAAATCACAGGGCTGGTGAAGCTTTCTTT CASSLNHRAGEAFF TRBV7-9 . . TRBJ1-1
TGTGCCAGCAGCTATATACAGGGTAGCTCTGGAAACACCATATATTTT CASSYIQGSSGNTIYF TRBV7-9 . . TRBJ1-3
TGTGCCAGCAGCCGCGGGACAGGGGCGGGTGAGCAGTTCTTC CASSRGTGAGEQFF TRBV14 . TRBD1 TRBJ2-1
TGTGCCAGTAGGCGGGGGGCTTATACGCAAGAGACCCAGTACTTC CASRRGAYTQETQYF TRBV19 . TRBD2 TRBJ2-5
TGTGCCACAAAGGCCGCAGGGGGCGCGGACACCGGGGAGCTGTTTTTT CATKAAGGADTGELFF TRBV5-4 . TRBD1 TRBJ2-2
TGTGCCAGCTCACCCCGAGGGGGGGACTATGGCTACACCTTC CASSPRGGDYGYTF TRBV18 . . TRBJ1-2
TGTGCCAGCAGCTCCATAGCAGAGGTCGGGGGCTACACCTTC CASSSIAEVGGYTF TRBV7-9 . . TRBJ1-2
TGCGCCAGCCACTTTGGAAACACCATATATTTT CASHFGNTIYF TRBV5-1 few . TRBJ1-3
TGTGCCAGCAGCACGAGCTCTACAGTGAACTATGGCTACACCTTC CASSTSSTVNYGYTF TRBV9 . . TRBJ1-2
TGTGCCAGCAGTCCCGCGACGGCCGCGAACACCGGGGAGCTGTTTTTT CASSPATAANTGELFF TRBV6-6 . . TRBJ2-2
TGTGCCAGCAGCTTGTTGGGACTTAGAAACACCATATATTTT CASSLLGLRNTIYF TRBV5-6 . . TRBJ1-3
TGTGCCAGCAGCTTGGACATGCCCAATGGCTACACCTTC CASSLDMPNGYTF TRBV7-9 few . TRBJ1-2
TGTGCCAGCTCCCCTTGGAACAGGGAGAAAAACATTCAGTACTTC CASSPWNREKNIQYF TRBV18 . . TRBJ2-4
TGTGCCAGCAGCCCCGGACAGGGAATTAATGAAAAACTGTTTTTT CASSPGQGINEKLFF TRBV5-6 . TRBD1 TRBJ1-4
TGTGCCTGGGGTCGGGACGGAAGAGCCTCCAACGAGCAGTACTTC CAWGRDGRASNEQYF TRBV30 . . TRBJ2-7
TGTGCCAGAAGCTTCAACAGGTTCAGCTCCTATAATTCACCCCTCCACTTT CARSFNRFSSYNSPLHF TRBV5-3 . . TRBJ1-6
TGTGCCAGCAGGGGCAGGGAGAAGAACACTGAAGCTTTCTTT CASRGREKNTEAFF TRBV2 . . TRBJ1-1
TGTGCCAGCAGCCGCGGGACTTCCTACGAGCAGTACTTC CASSRGTSYEQYF TRBV16 medium-sized . TRBJ2-7
TGTGCCAGCAGTTACTCCGGGGGGGGGAATTCACCCCTCCACTTT CASSYSGGGNSPLHF TRBV6-6 . . TRBJ1-6
TGTGCCAGCAGCCGTCCCCAGGGCGAAGCTTTCTTT CASSRPQGEAFF TRBV5-4 . . TRBJ1-1
TGTGCCAGCAGTGAGGTCCCCACGGACTCCTACGAGCAGTACTTC CASSEVPTDSYEQYF TRBV6-1 . . TRBJ2-7
TGTGCCGGCCGGGAAGATTATAGCAATCAGCCCCAGCATTTT CAGREDYSNQPQHF TRBV21-1 . . TRBJ1-5
TGTGCCAGCAGTGATTCGGGGGATGAAAAACTGTTTTTT CASSDSGDEKLFF TRBV2 . . TRBJ1-4
TGCGCCAGCAGCCCCCGGACTAGCGGCACAGATACGCAGTATTTT CASSPRTSGTDTQYF TRBV5-1 . TRBD2 TRBJ2-3
TGTGCCAGCAGGAGAGGCGGGGTCGGGTACGAGCAGTACTTC CASRRGGVGYEQYF TRBV28 . . TRBJ2-7
TGTGCCAGCAGCTTAGCCCTGAAAACAGACTACGAGCAGTACTTC CASSLALKTDYEQYF TRBV7-9 . . TRBJ2-7
TGTGCCAGTAGTGGGACAGGGGCTACCAATAGCAATCAGCCCCAGCATTTT CASSGTGATNSNQPQHF TRBV6-1 . TRBD1 TRBJ1-5
TGTGCCAGTAGGCAAGCGGGGAGCCGTACCTACGAGCAGTACTTC CASRQAGSRTYEQYF TRBV19 few TRBD2 TRBJ2-7
TGTGGGGGGGACCTAAAACTGAACACTGAAGCTTTCTTT CGGDLKLNTEAFF TRBV2 . . TRBJ1-1
TGTGCCAGCAGGCACGGGTCTTTCCCTTCATACGAGCAGTACTTC CASRHGSFPSYEQYF TRBV28 . . TRBJ2-7